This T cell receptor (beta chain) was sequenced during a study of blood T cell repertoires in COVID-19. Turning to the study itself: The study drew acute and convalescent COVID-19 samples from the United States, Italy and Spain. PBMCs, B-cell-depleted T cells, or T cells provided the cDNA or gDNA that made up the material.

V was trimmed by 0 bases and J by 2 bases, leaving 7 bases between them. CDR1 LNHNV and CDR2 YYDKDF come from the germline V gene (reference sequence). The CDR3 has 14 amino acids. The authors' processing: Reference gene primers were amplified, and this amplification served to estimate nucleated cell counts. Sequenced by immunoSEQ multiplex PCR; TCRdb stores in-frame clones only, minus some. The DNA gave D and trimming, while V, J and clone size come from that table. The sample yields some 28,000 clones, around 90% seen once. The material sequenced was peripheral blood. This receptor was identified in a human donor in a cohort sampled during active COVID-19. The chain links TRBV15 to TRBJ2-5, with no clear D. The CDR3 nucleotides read TGTGCCACCAGCAGAGATAAGCTGCAAGAGACCCAGTACTTC. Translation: CATSRDKLQETQYF.